The present T cell receptor (beta chain) was sequenced within a study of blood T cell repertoires in COVID-19. The overall study: Nucleic acid was either cDNA or gDNA, and it came from T cells, B-cell-depleted T cells, or PBMCs.

CDR1 is LGHDT, CDR2 YNNKEL, per germline (reference sequence). CDR3 size: 15 residues. Trimming took off 3 bases at V and 5 bases at J, with 11 bases between the two ends. Clones were read by immunoSEQ multiplex PCR, and TCRdb kept only the in-frame ones, dropping some. Among about 310,000 clones listed, around 87% were seen once. The sample was peripheral blood. The chain has TRBV3-1 (or the pseudogene TRBV3-2) and TRBJ1-6; no firm D call. The receptor was isolated from a woman aged 45-65 years who had recovered from COVID-19. The CDR3 loop reads CASSHGGLNNSPLHF. CDR3 coding DNA: TGTGCCAGCAGCCATGGAGGACTGAATAATTCACCCCTCCACTTT.